Described below is a single T cell receptor (beta chain) sequence and its context. Its antigen is unidentified. This sample was taken from a study of T cell responses to AZD1222 COVID-19 vaccine. Measured with immunoSEQ multiplex PCR; TCRdb has only the in-frame clones, and not every one. The sample records around 88,000 clones, 89% being singletons. Trimming cost V 2 bases and J 6 bases, with 9 bases left between them. CDR3 length equals 13 residues. Germline CDR1 is SGHTA and CDR2 is FQGTGA. General study findings and limits: The breadth and depth of Spike-specific TCRs increased once two AZD1222 doses had been given. CD4 TCRs linked to vaccination spanned spike, dominating at 160-218 and 743-854. A reported finding is that nearly half of spike-specific TCRs target unmutated variant regions.

The chain links TRBV7-3 to TRBJ2-3, with D perhaps matching TRBD2 (5 bases). The TCR originated in an adult in good health. The input for sequencing was peripheral blood, taken on day 0 of MenACWY control vaccination. The CDR3 DNA is TGTGCCAGCAGCTTAGGGCGGAGGGATACGCAGTATTTT. Its protein is CASSLGRRDTQYF.